This T cell receptor beta chain derives from a study of T cell changes during pregnancy in multiple sclerosis. Only in-frame clones appear in the TCRdb table, and some are missing; sequencing was by immunoSEQ multiplex PCR. The data hold approximately 110,000 clones, with about 89% observed a single time. The TCR originated in a female donor with multiple sclerosis, enrolled in a pregnancy study. Sequenced material: peripheral blood, taken after pregnancy.

The CDR3: CASSLATGMDTQYF. The DNA of the CDR3 is TGCGCCAGCAGCTTGGCGACAGGGATGGATACGCAGTATTTT. This sequence joins TRBV5-1 and TRBJ2-3; TRBD1 matches 7 bases. Germline assignment: CDR1 SGHRS and CDR2 YFSETQ. This CDR3 spans 14 amino acids. After removal of 0 bases from V and 6 bases from J, the junction contained 4 bases not matched to a gene.